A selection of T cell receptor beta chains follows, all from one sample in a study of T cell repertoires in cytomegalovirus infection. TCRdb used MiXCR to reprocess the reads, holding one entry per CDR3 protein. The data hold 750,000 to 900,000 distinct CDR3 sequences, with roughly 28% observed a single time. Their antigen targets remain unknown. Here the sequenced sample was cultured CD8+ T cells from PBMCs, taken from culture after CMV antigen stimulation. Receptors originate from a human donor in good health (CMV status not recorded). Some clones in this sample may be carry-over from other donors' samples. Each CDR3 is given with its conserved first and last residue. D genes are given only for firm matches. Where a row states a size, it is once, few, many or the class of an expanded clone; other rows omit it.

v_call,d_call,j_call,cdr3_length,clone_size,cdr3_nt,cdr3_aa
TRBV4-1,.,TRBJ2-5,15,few,TGCGCCAGCAGCCAAGATCTAGGACCAGGGGAGACCCAGTACTTC,CASSQDLGPGETQYF
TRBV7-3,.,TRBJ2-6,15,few,TGTGCCAGCAGCTTGGGACCCCGGGGCGACAACGTCCTGACTTTC,CASSLGPRGDNVLTF
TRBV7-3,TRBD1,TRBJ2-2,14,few,TGTGCCAGCAGCTTAGGACAGGGGAATGGGGAGCTGTTTTTT,CASSLGQGNGELFF
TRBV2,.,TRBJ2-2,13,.,TGTGCCAGCAGTGAAAAGGCCTCCGGGGAGCTGTTTTTT,CASSEKASGELFF
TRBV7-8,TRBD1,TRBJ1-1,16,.,TGTGCCGGCAGCCCGACGGGACAGACTGGGGTCACTGAAGCTTTCTTT,CAGSPTGQTGVTEAFF
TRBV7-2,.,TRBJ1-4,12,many,TGTGCCAGCAGCTTCAGTAATGAAAAACTGTTTTTT,CASSFSNEKLFF
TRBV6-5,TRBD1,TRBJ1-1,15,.,TGTGCCAGCAGTTACCCAGGGGGGGAGAACACTGAAGCTTTCTTT,CASSYPGGENTEAFF
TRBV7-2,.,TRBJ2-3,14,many,TGTGCCAGCAGCCCTCTGGGCAGCACAGATACGCAGTATTTT,CASSPLGSTDTQYF
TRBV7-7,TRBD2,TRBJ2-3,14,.,TGTGCTAGCAGCCCCCGGGAGGGAGGGGATACGCAGTATTTT,CASSPREGGDTQYF
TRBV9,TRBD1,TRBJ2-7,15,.,TGTGCCAGCAGCGGACCCACAGGGGGCTATTACGAGCAGTACTTC,CASSGPTGGYYEQYF
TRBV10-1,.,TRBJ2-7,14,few,TGCGCCAGCAGTGATGGGCTTAATCCCTACGAGCAGTACTTC,CASSDGLNPYEQYF
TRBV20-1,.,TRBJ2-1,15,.,TGCAGTGCTAGAGAATGGCGAAGCTCCTACAATGAGCAGTTCTTC,CSAREWRSSYNEQFF
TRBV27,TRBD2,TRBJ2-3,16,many,TGTGCCAGCAGTTTCCTGACTAGCGGGGGGACAGATACGCAGTATTTT,CASSFLTSGGTDTQYF
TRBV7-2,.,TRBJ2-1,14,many,TGTGCCAGCAGCTTAGCGGGGGGGCGCAATGAGCAGTTCTTC,CASSLAGGRNEQFF
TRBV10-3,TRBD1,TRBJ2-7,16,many,TGTGCCATCAGTGCGGGGCCGACAGGGGTCTCCTACGAGCAGTACTTC,CAISAGPTGVSYEQYF
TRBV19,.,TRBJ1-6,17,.,TGTGCCAGTAGTATTCGGTCCGCCCCGTTGAATAATTCACCCCTCCACTTT,CASSIRSAPLNNSPLHF
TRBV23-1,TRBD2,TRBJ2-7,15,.,TGCGCCAGCAGTCAACGTAGCGGGCGATCCTACGAGCAGTACTTC,CASSQRSGRSYEQYF
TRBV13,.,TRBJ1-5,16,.,TGTGCCAGCAGCTTAGGCCCCTGGGACAGCAATCAGCCCCAGCATTTT,CASSLGPWDSNQPQHF
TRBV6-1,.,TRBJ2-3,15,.,TGTGCCAGCAGTGCGACTAGTCGGGGCACAGATACGCAGTATTTT,CASSATSRGTDTQYF
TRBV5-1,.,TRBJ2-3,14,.,TGCGCCAGCAGGGATGGACGGGGCACAGATACGCAGTATTTT,CASRDGRGTDTQYF
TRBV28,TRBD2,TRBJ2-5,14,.,TGTGCCAGCAGTGAGACTAGCCTACAAGAGACCCAGTACTTC,CASSETSLQETQYF
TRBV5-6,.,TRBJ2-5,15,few,TGTGCCAGCAGCCCTGACCGGGTAAAGGGGGAGACCCAGTACTTC,CASSPDRVKGETQYF
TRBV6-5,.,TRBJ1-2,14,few,TGTGCCAGCAGTTACAAGGTGGTTGAGGGAGGCTACACCTTC,CASSYKVVEGGYTF
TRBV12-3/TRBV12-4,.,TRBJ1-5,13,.,TGTGCCAGCAGCGACAATTACAATCAGCCCCAGCATTTT,CASSDNYNQPQHF
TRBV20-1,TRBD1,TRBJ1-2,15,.,TGCAGTGCTAGATCTCTAATAGGACAGGGGGGTGGCTACACCTTC,CSARSLIGQGGGYTF
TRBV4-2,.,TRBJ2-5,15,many,TGTGCCAGCAGCCAAGAGCGGGGGCGTGAGGAGACCCAGTACTTC,CASSQERGREETQYF
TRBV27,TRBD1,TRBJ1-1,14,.,TGTGCCAGCAGTTTAGGAGGGGGCAAGAGGGAAGCTTTCTTT,CASSLGGGKREAFF
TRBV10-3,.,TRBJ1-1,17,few,TGTGCCATCAGTGAGTTCAGACAGGCTCTCACTTACACTGAAGCTTTCTTT,CAISEFRQALTYTEAFF
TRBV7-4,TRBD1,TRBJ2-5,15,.,TGTGCCAGCAGCTCGGAAGACAGGGCGCTAGAGACCCAGTACTTC,CASSSEDRALETQYF
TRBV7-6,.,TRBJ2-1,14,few,TGTGCCAGCAGCTTTAAGGGTAGCGAGAATGAGCAGTTCTTC,CASSFKGSENEQFF
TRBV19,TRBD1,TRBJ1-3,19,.,TGTGCCAGTAGTACGGACATATTGACAGGGGGCTTCGCAGGAAACACCATATATTTT,CASSTDILTGGFAGNTIYF
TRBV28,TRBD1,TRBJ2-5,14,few,TGTGCCAGCAGTTACAGGGGCTGGGGGGAGACCCAGTACTTC,CASSYRGWGETQYF
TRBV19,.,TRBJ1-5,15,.,TGTGCCATAGCTCCGGGCCCCTATAGCAATCAGCCCCAGCATTTT,CAIAPGPYSNQPQHF
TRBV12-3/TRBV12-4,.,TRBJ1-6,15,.,TGTGCCAGCAGTTTCAGGGACACCTATAATTCACCCCTCCACTTT,CASSFRDTYNSPLHF
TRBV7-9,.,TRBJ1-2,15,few,TGTGCCAGCAGCTTAGCTCCTCGTGACAGCTATGGCTACACCTTC,CASSLAPRDSYGYTF
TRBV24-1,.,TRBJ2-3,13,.,TGTGCCACCAGTGGAGGTGGGTCAGATACGCAGTATTTT,CATSGGGSDTQYF
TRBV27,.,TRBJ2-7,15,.,TGTGCCAGCAGTCTCTCACAGGGTGGGGCCTACGAGCAGTACTTC,CASSLSQGGAYEQYF
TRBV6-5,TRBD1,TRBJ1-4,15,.,TGTGCCAGCAGAGCCGGACAGGGGGTTTTTGAAAAACTGTTTTTT,CASRAGQGVFEKLFF
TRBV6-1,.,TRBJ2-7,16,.,TGTGCCAGCAGTGAAGCGGGGGACTTGAGCTCCTACGAGCAGTACTTC,CASSEAGDLSSYEQYF
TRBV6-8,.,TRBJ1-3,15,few,TGTGCCAGCAGTTACTCCGGGACATATACGGACACCATATATTTT,CASSYSGTYTDTIYF
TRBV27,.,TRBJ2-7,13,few,TGTGCCAGCAGGCTAACAGGGAGCTACGAGCAGTACTTC,CASRLTGSYEQYF
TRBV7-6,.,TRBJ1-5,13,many,TGTGCCAGCAGCTTACGGGCAGGTCAGCCCCAGCATTTT,CASSLRAGQPQHF
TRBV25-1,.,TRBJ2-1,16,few,TGTGCCAGCAGCGCTCTAGGTATTGTGGGGTACAATGAGCAGTTCTTC,CASSALGIVGYNEQFF
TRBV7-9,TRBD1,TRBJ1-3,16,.,TGTGCCAGCATCACCCAGGGGGCAGTTTCTGGAAACACCATATATTTT,CASITQGAVSGNTIYF
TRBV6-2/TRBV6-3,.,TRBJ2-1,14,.,TGTGCCAGCAGTTTAGGTCTAGTAAGCAATGAGCAGTTCTTC,CASSLGLVSNEQFF
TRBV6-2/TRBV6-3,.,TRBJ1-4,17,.,TGTGCCAGCAGCTACCACCCCGAGTTGGGCGATACGGAAAAACTGTTTTTT,CASSYHPELGDTEKLFF
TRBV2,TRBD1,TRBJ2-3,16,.,TGTGCCAGCAGTGAAGGACAGGGGCGAAGCACAGATACGCAGTATTTT,CASSEGQGRSTDTQYF
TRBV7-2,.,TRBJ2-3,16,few,TGTGCCAGCAGCTCCCTTTCGGGGTTTAGCACAGATACGCAGTATTTT,CASSSLSGFSTDTQYF
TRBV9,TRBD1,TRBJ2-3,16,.,TGTGCCAGCAGTCCTACCGGGACAGTGCGCCTAGATACGCAGTATTTT,CASSPTGTVRLDTQYF
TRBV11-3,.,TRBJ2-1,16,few,TGTGCCAGCAGCTTTCTAGCTTCTAGCTCCTACAATGAGCAGTTCTTC,CASSFLASSSYNEQFF
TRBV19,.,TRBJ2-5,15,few,TGTGCCAGTAGATGGGCGGACAGACCGCAAGAGACCCAGTACTTC,CASRWADRPQETQYF
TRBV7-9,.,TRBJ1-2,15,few,TGTGCCAGCAGCTTAGCGTTCAACCCTAACTATGGCTACACCTTC,CASSLAFNPNYGYTF